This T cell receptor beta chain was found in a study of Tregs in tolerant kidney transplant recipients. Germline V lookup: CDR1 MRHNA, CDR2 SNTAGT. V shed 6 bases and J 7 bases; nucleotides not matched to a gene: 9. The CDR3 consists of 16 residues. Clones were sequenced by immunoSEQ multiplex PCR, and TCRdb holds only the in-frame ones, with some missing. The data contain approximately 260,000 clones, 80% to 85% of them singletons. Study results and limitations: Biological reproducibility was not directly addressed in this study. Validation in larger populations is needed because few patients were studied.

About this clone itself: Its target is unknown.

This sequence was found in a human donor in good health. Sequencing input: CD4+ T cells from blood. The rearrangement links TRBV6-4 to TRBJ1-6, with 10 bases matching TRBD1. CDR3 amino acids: CASRAGRDRGNSPLHF. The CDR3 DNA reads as TGTGCCAGCAGAGCAGGGCGGGACAGGGGAAATTCACCCCTCCACTTT.